The rows below give T cell receptor beta chains drawn from one sample of a study of blood T cells in healthy people across ages. TCRdb passed the 5' RACE reads through MiXCR, listing each CDR3 protein once. The table has roughly 1,500,000 distinct CDR3 sequences, roughly 32% seen once. Material: blood. Receptors were obtained from a woman aged 30 to 39 in good health. CDR3s include the opening cysteine and the closing phenylalanine or tryptophan. A D gene is named only where the DNA matches it firmly. The size entry is marked missing in some rows and otherwise reads once, few, many or a size class.

d_gene,abundance,j_gene,v_gene,CDR3aa,CDR3nt
.,many,TRBJ2-7,TRBV4-2,CASSPEEGIGYEQYF,TGTGCCAGCAGCCCCGAGGAGGGGATCGGTTACGAGCAGTACTTC
TRBD2,many,TRBJ2-7,TRBV7-9,CASSLASGGLYEQYF,TGTGCCAGCAGCTTAGCTAGCGGGGGACTCTACGAGCAGTACTTC
.,many,TRBJ1-1,TRBV3-1,CASSQDPSVNTEAFF,TGTGCCAGCAGCCAAGATCCTTCCGTGAACACTGAAGCTTTCTTT
.,.,TRBJ1-1,TRBV2,CASSESRGGRNTEAFF,TGTGCCAGCAGTGAATCACGGGGGGGGAGAAACACTGAAGCTTTCTTT
TRBD2,many,TRBJ2-7,TRBV20-1,CSAKTSGPIAYEQYF,TGCAGTGCTAAGACTAGCGGGCCTATTGCCTACGAGCAGTACTTC
.,few,TRBJ2-7,TRBV4-1,CASSPFIGPYEQYF,TGCGCCAGCAGCCCCTTTATAGGTCCCTACGAGCAGTACTTC
.,.,TRBJ1-1,TRBV20-1,CSARIDDAEAFF,TGCAGTGCTAGAATAGACGATGCTGAAGCTTTCTTT
.,.,TRBJ2-5,TRBV5-1,CASSLRADGETQYF,TGCGCCAGCAGCTTGAGGGCAGACGGAGAGACCCAGTACTTC
.,few,TRBJ2-7,TRBV7-9,CASSQWGAPYEQYF,TGTGCCAGCAGCCAATGGGGGGCCCCCTACGAGCAGTACTTC
TRBD2,.,TRBJ2-1,TRBV6-2/TRBV6-3,CASSYSIAGPYNEQFF,TGTGCCAGCAGTTACTCGATAGCGGGACCCTACAATGAGCAGTTCTTC
TRBD1,.,TRBJ2-5,TRBV7-8,CASSLIGQAQERNEYF,TGTGCCAGCAGCTTAATCGGACAGGCCCAAGAGCGCAACGAGTACTTC
.,.,TRBJ2-5,TRBV5-1,CASSLAGALDGETQYF,TGCGCCAGCAGCTTGGCCGGGGCCCTAGATGGAGAGACCCAGTACTTC
TRBD2,few,TRBJ2-1,TRBV20-1,CSARDLGTSGRYEFF,TGCAGTGCTAGAGATCTCGGGACTAGCGGGAGGTATGAGTTCTTC
TRBD1,few,TRBJ2-7,TRBV6-2/TRBV6-3,CASSSRVGQGTYEQYF,TGTGCCAGCAGCTCCCGGGTGGGACAGGGAACCTACGAGCAGTACTTC
TRBD1,few,TRBJ2-2,TRBV4-1,CASSQVMGTGGNTGELFF,TGCGCCAGCAGCCAAGTAATGGGGACAGGGGGGAACACCGGGGAGCTGTTTTTT
TRBD1,.,TRBJ2-5,TRBV7-3,CASRAGQGSRETQYF,TGTGCCAGCAGGGCGGGACAGGGGTCTCGGGAGACCCAGTACTTC
.,.,TRBJ2-7,TRBV25-1,CASRMTGGSYEQYF,TGTGCCAGCAGAATGACAGGAGGGTCCTACGAGCAGTACTTC
.,.,TRBJ2-7,TRBV24-1,CATSDGLRYEQYF,TGTGCCACCAGTGATGGATTAAGGTACGAGCAGTACTTC
.,.,TRBJ2-3,TRBV7-2,CASSSQRLTDTQYF,TGTGCCAGCAGCTCCCAAAGACTCACAGATACGCAGTATTTT
TRBD1,few,TRBJ2-7,TRBV27,CASSSPDRGYGEQYF,TGTGCCAGCAGTTCCCCGGACAGGGGGTATGGGGAGCAGTACTTC
.,many,TRBJ2-7,TRBV6-1,CASSEINEQYF,TGTGCCAGCAGTGAAATCAACGAGCAGTACTTC
TRBD1,.,TRBJ2-5,TRBV13,CASSSETGREETQYF,TGTGCCAGCAGCTCTGAGACAGGGCGGGAAGAGACCCAGTACTTC
TRBD2,few,TRBJ2-1,TRBV6-6,CASRKRDYNEQFF,TGTGCCAGCAGAAAGCGGGACTACAATGAGCAGTTCTTC
.,few,TRBJ2-7,TRBV11-2,CASSLDAGIGGQYF,TGTGCCAGCAGCTTAGATGCGGGGATTGGTGGGCAGTACTTC
TRBD2,few,TRBJ2-3,TRBV12-3/TRBV12-4,CASRIGLAGSDTQYF,TGTGCCAGCAGGATAGGACTAGCGGGATCAGATACGCAGTATTTT
.,few,TRBJ1-2,TRBV7-9,CASSFQTSNYGYTF,TGTGCCAGCAGCTTCCAGACCTCTAACTATGGCTACACCTTC
TRBD2,.,TRBJ2-1,TRBV15,CATSPKASGRISARGLHEQFF,TGTGCCACCAGCCCCAAAGCGAGCGGGAGGATAAGTGCGCGCGGCCTCCATGAGCAGTTCTTC
TRBD1,few,TRBJ2-1,TRBV5-1,CASSEPGQGNEQFF,TGCGCCAGCAGCGAGCCGGGACAGGGGAATGAGCAGTTCTTC
.,.,TRBJ2-7,TRBV19,CASSSTGKGWASEQYF,TGTGCCAGTAGTTCAACTGGAAAAGGTTGGGCTTCCGAGCAGTACTTC
.,.,TRBJ1-2,TRBV27,CASSFIRGGNGYTF,TGTGCCAGCAGTTTTATTCGGGGAGGTAATGGCTACACCTTC
.,few,TRBJ2-5,TRBV10-2,CASSESGRVYF,TGCGCCAGCAGTGAGTCGGGTCGGGTGTACTTC
TRBD2,few,TRBJ2-1,TRBV6-1,CASRRSGGAGYNEQFF,TGTGCCAGCAGGCGTAGCGGGGGGGCGGGTTACAATGAGCAGTTCTTC
.,few,TRBJ1-2,TRBV3-1,CASSQEFGYTF,TGTGCCAGCAGCCAAGAGTTCGGCTACACCTTC
.,.,TRBJ2-3,TRBV20-1,CSARDRPRDTQYF,TGCAGTGCTAGAGATCGGCCGAGAGATACGCAGTATTTT
.,few,TRBJ2-1,TRBV2,CASTWGQNNEQFF,TGTGCCAGCACCTGGGGGCAGAACAATGAGCAGTTCTTC
.,.,TRBJ2-7,TRBV20-1,CSAQRGLDEQYF,TGCAGTGCCCAACGAGGGCTGGACGAGCAGTACTTC